These 23 T cell receptor beta chains were sequenced from one sample in a study of shared clonotypes between healthy human individuals. The method was immunoSEQ multiplex PCR; TCRdb's version includes in-frame clones alone and lacks a portion of them. Of about 2.4 million clones in the sample, approximately 94% were seen once. Specimen: naive CD4+ T cells from PBMCs. Indicated subset: CD45RA+ positively selected. These receptors were collected from a man aged 18 to 29 in good health. Some clones in this sample may be carry-over from other donors' samples.

The rearrangement joins TRBV7-9 to TRBJ1-5, with no clear D. Trimming took 3 bases from V and 4 from J, leaving 7 bases between them. Germline-derived CDR1 and CDR2 are SEHNR and FQNEAQ (reference sequence). CDR3 length equals 13 residues. For the CDR3, the DNA is TGTGCCAGCAGCTTGGAGGAAAATCAGCCCCAGCATTTT. As protein: CASSLEENQPQHF.

The chain combines TRBV7-3 with TRBJ1-1; D is unresolved. The CDR3 extends over 18 amino acids. The germline V gene encodes CDR1 SGHTA and CDR2 FQGTGA. The ends were cut back, 5 bases at V and 0 bases at J, with 22 bases in the middle. CDR3 amino acids: CASSPHGRAGLMNTEAFF. CDR3 DNA: TGTGCCAGCAGCCCCCACGGACGGGCAGGTCTTATGAACACTGAAGCTTTCTTT.

The rearrangement links TRBV6-1 to TRBJ2-5; 7 bases fit TRBD2. The CDR3 loop spans 15 amino acids. With V trimmed by 5 bases and J by 4 bases, 10 bases remained unmatched. In germline, CDR1 is MNHNS, CDR2 SASEGT. CDR3 sequence (DNA): TGTGCCAGCAGTCCCCCGGGGGGAGTGGGAGAGACCCAGTACTTC. Translation gives CASSPPGGVGETQYF.

V usage is TRBV11-2 and J usage is TRBJ1-1, with a weak D call TRBD1 (5 bases). Trimming removed 1 base at V and 9 bases at J, with 9 bases between. The CDR3 is made up of 12 amino acids. From germline, CDR1 is SGHAT and CDR2 FQNNGV. CDR3 region: CASSLGRDKAFF. The CDR3 DNA reads as TGTGCCAGCAGCTTAGGCAGGGATAAAGCTTTCTTT. The variable domain in full, completed from reference TRBV11-2 and TRBJ1-1, reads EAGVAQSPRYKIIEKRQSVAFWCNPISGHATLYWYQQILGQGPKLLIQFQNNGVVDDSQLPKDRFSAERLKGVDSTLKIQPAKLEDSAVYLCASSLGRDKAFFGQGTRLTVV.

This clone is a singleton in its sample. V and J are TRBV10-2 and TRBJ2-1; D is uncertain. CDR3 length: 18 amino acids. Germline lookup yields CDR1 WSHSY and CDR2 SAAADI. V was shortened by 0 bases and J by 3 bases, with 18 bases between the two germline ends. DNA of the CDR3: TGCGCCAGCAGTGAGTCCGACTCCCTCGTCCTCTTCTACAATGAGCAGTTCTTC. Translating it yields CASSESDSLVLFYNEQFF.

The chain uses TRBV7-2 and TRBJ2-7, with D unclear. The CDR3 covers 13 residues. Trimming removed 1 base from V and 3 bases from J, with 7 bases in between. CDR1 is SGHTA and CDR2 is FQGNSA in the germline V gene. In DNA form, the CDR3 reads TGTGCCAGCAGCTTAGGAGGTGTCTACGAGCAGTACTTC. Translated: CASSLGGVYEQYF.

The V and J genes are TRBV5-4 and TRBJ1-1, with D possibly matching TRBD1 (6 bases). The CDR3 has 14 residues. Trimming took 4 bases from V and 6 from J, leaving 16 bases between them. Germline CDR1 SGHNT, CDR2 YYREEE (reference sequence). Written as DNA, the CDR3 is TGTGCCAGCAGCCCCTGGGAACAGGGAGCTGAAGCTTTCTTT. This encodes CASSPWEQGAEAFF.

The chain combines TRBV27 with TRBJ2-5; perhaps D is TRBD1 or TRBD2 (5 bases each). Germline lookup yields CDR1 MNHEY and CDR2 SMNVEV (reference sequence). Trimming left V 3 bases short and J 5 bases short, with 10 bases between. This CDR3 is 13 amino acids long. The CDR3 spells CASSFNEGETQYF. The CDR3 DNA reads as TGTGCCAGCAGTTTTAACGAGGGGGAGACCCAGTACTTC.

Notes on this clone: The sample holds other DNA sequences that translate to the same CDR3. CDR3 residues: CASSLSAGSGANVLTF. Here the CDR3 DNA reads TGTGCCAGCAGCTTAAGTGCGGGATCCGGGGCCAACGTCCTGACTTTC. The gene calls are TRBV7-3 and TRBJ2-6; D perhaps matches TRBD2 (6 bases). With 1 base removed from V and 4 bases from J, the gap between germline ends came to 11 bases. This CDR3 region has 16 residues. CDR1 and CDR2 from the germline V gene are SGHTA and FQGTGA. The full variable domain, in which reference TRBV7-3 and TRBJ2-6 provide the parts outside the CDR3, is GAGVSQTPSNKVTEKGKYVELRCDPISGHTALYWYRQSLGQGPEFLIYFQGTGAADDSGLPNDRFFAVRPEGSVSTLKIQRTERGDSAVYLCASSLSAGSGANVLTFGAGSRLTVL.

This rearrangement joins TRBV5-4 to TRBJ2-2; 7 positions match TRBD2. The CDR3 consists of 16 residues. The junction had 6 bases not matched to a gene; V was cut back by 3 bases and J by 1 base. Per germline, CDR1 SGHNT and CDR2 YYREEE (reference sequence). CDR3 sequence (DNA): TGTGCCAGCAGCTGGGGCGGGGGACTGAACACCGGGGAGCTGTTTTTT. It is translated as CASSWGGGLNTGELFF.

This chain uses TRBV5-1 with TRBJ1-1; no definite D call. V was shortened by 1 base and J by 1 base, with 11 bases between the two germline ends. This CDR3 contains 15 residues. Germline V gene sequence: CDR1 SGHRS, CDR2 YFSETQ. The CDR3 reads CASSLSGVGNTEAFF. The CDR3 DNA is TGCGCCAGCAGCTTGAGTGGGGTGGGGAACACTGAAGCTTTCTTT.

The chain recombines TRBV11-2 with TRBJ2-3; possible D gene TRBD2, 6 bases. Per the germline V gene, CDR1 is SGHAT and CDR2 is FQNNGV. The germline V and J ends were trimmed by 5 bases and 1 base, with 13 bases remaining between them. The CDR3 covers 15 residues. The CDR3 DNA follows: TGTGCCAGCAGCCACAAGCAGCGGGGCACAGATACGCAGTATTTT. Its translation is CASSHKQRGTDTQYF.

CDR3 nucleotides: TGTGCCAGCAGTTTATGGGCGGTTCGGGGGACAGGCCAACGAGAAAGCAATCAGCCCCAGCATTTT. This encodes CASSLWAVRGTGQRESNQPQHF. The rearrangement uses TRBV27 and TRBJ1-5, with 8 bases matching TRBD1. Germline lookup yields CDR1 MNHEY and CDR2 SMNVEV (reference sequence). The CDR3 runs 22 residues. The V and J ends lost 1 base and 1 base, in that order; junction bases with no gene match: 21.

CDR3 DNA: TGTGCCAGCAGTGCTGGGGCGGGCTACAATGAGCAGTTCTTC. Translating gives CASSAGAGYNEQFF. The rearrangement joins TRBV25-1 to TRBJ2-1, with D perhaps given as TRBD1 or TRBD2 (5 bases each). Trimming cost V 4 bases and J 3 bases, with 10 bases left between them. This CDR3 contains 14 residues. CDR1 is MGHDK, CDR2 SYGVNS, per germline.

This sequence joins TRBV28 and TRBJ1-4, with D hard to call. Per the germline V gene, CDR1 is MDHEN and CDR2 is SYDVKM. Trimming took 7 bases from V and 6 from J, leaving 12 bases between them. The CDR3 consists of 13 residues. The CDR3 here is CASTGQVYEKLFF. CDR3 bases: TGTGCCAGCACGGGCCAGGTATATGAAAAACTGTTTTTT.

The V gene is TRBV19, the J gene TRBJ2-5; TRBD1 matches at 10 bases. Germline CDR1 LNHDA, CDR2 SQIVND (reference sequence). The CDR3 has 15 amino acids. The trim removed 4 bases at V and 8 bases at J, leaving 10 bases unmatched. The CDR3 coding sequence is TGTGCCAGTAGTACAAAAGCCGGGACAGGGGTTACCCAGTACTTC. It encodes CASSTKAGTGVTQYF. The complete variable domain, with remaining parts taken from reference TRBV19 and TRBJ2-5, reads DGGITQSPKYLFRKEGQNVTLSCEQNLNHDAMYWYRQDPGQGLRLIYYSQIVNDFQKGDIAEGYSVSREKKESFPLTVTSAQKNPTAFYLCASSTKAGTGVTQYFGPGTRLLVL.

This sequence joins TRBV18 and TRBJ1-1, with 9 bases aligning to TRBD1. The V gene's germline CDR1 is KGHSH and CDR2 LQKENI. The CDR3 has 16 amino acids. V was pared by 3 bases and J by 0 bases, with 5 bases of the junction left unmatched. This CDR3 reads CASSPGQGTLNTEAFF. In nucleotides, the CDR3 is TGTGCCAGCTCACCGGGACAGGGTACCTTGAACACTGAAGCTTTCTTT.

The chain carries TRBV6-1 and TRBJ2-1, with 8 bases identical to TRBD2. The V segment lost 5 bases and the J segment 3 bases; nucleotides outside the gene matches: 3. CDR3 length: 14 residues. Germline V gives CDR1 MNHNS, CDR2 SASEGT. CDR3 amino acids: CASSKREYYNEQFF. The CDR3 nucleotides are TGTGCCAGCAGTAAGCGGGAGTACTACAATGAGCAGTTCTTC.

This chain joins TRBV5-6 and TRBJ2-7, with D perhaps being TRBD1 or TRBD2 (5 bases each). Germline CDR1 is SGHDT and CDR2 is YYEEEE. Trimming removed 4 bases at V and 7 bases at J, with 18 bases between. This CDR3 has 14 amino acids. DNA for the CDR3: TGTGCCAGCAGCGTGGACCCCCCGGGACGTGAGCAGTACTTC. Protein product: CASSVDPPGREQYF.

As to this clone: Other DNA variants within this sample encode the same CDR3. The chain uses TRBV5-1 and TRBJ2-7; the match to TRBD2 covers 12 bases. Germline CDR1 is SGHRS and CDR2 is YFSETQ. This CDR3 is built from 14 residues. V was pared by 3 bases and J by 4 bases, with 2 bases of the junction left unmatched. The CDR3 reads CASSWTSGTYEQYF. CDR3 in DNA: TGCGCCAGCAGCTGGACTAGCGGGACTTACGAGCAGTACTTC.

The rearrangement links TRBV28 to TRBJ1-2; unclear D gene. Germline assignment: CDR1 MDHEN and CDR2 SYDVKM. CDR3 length equals 15 residues. V was shortened by 5 bases and J by 4 bases, with 17 bases between the two germline ends. CDR3 coding DNA: TGTGCCAGCAGTCTAGATCCGAAAGGTGGCTATGGCTACACCTTC. Amino acid sequence: CASSLDPKGGYGYTF.

The chain carries TRBV30 and TRBJ1-3; a possible D gene is TRBD1 (5 bases). The germline V and J ends were trimmed by 1 base and 9 bases, with 10 bases remaining between them. Germline-derived CDR1 and CDR2 are GTSNPN and SVGIG (reference sequence). The CDR3 has 12 amino acids. The CDR3 reads CAWSDLGGTIYF. The CDR3 DNA is TGTGCCTGGAGTGATCTGGGGGGCACCATATATTTT. Full variable domain (remainder filled in from reference TRBV30 and TRBJ1-3): SQTIHQWPATLVQPVGSPLSLECTVEGTSNPNLYWYRQAAGRGLQLLFYSVGIGQISSEVPQNLSASRPQDRQFILSSKKLLLSDSGFYLCAWSDLGGTIYFGEGSWLTVV.

The chain couples TRBV9 to TRBJ2-3; 10 bases fit TRBD2. Germline V gene sequence: CDR1 SGDLS, CDR2 YYNGEE. The V and J ends lost 0 bases and 6 bases, in that order; junction bases with no gene match: 13. CDR3 length equals 18 residues. As DNA, the CDR3 is TGTGCCAGCAGCGTAGGGCCCCCTAGCGGGAGTTTCATGGATACGCAGTATTTT. As protein: CASSVGPPSGSFMDTQYF.